Reported below is one T cell receptor beta chain. Its target is not known. V lost 4 bases, J lost 7 bases, and 11 bases stayed unmatched. Germline assignment: CDR1 MGHRA and CDR2 YSYEKL. There are 16 residues in the CDR3. This sample was included in a study of blood T cells in healthy people across ages. A sample-barcoded 5' primer and a J-beta primer mix were used in a second PCR of about 7 to 12 cycles. Per sample, CDR3-containing paired-end reads numbered at least 2.5 million. TCRdb independently ran MiXCR on the 5' RACE reads; one entry per CDR3 protein. The sample lists about 680,000 distinct CDR3 sequences; around 48% were seen once. General study findings and limits: Changes in expanded clonotypes were possibly confounded, as the CMV status of donors was unknown.

Each sample had at least 6.5 million PBMCs isolated. The receptor was isolated from a woman in her fifties or sixties in good health. The specimen sequenced was blood. The chain carries TRBV4-1 and TRBJ2-1; TRBD2 matches at 9 bases. The CDR3 loop reads CASSPWPAGGMNEQFF. The CDR3 DNA is TGCGCCAGCAGCCCCTGGCCGGCGGGAGGGATGAATGAGCAGTTCTTC.